This T cell receptor beta chain was sequenced in a study of T-cell reconstitution after alpha-beta-depleted transplantation in children. Study results and caveats: About two months after transplant, alpha-beta T cells reportedly came from several hundred expanded graft clones. One year after transplant, T-cell counts and diversity came mostly from newly produced T cells.

This clonotype was found a few times. The antigen is not known. TCRbeta library construction was performed incorporating unique molecular identifiers. Each CDR3 protein gets one entry after TCRdb re-called the PCR reads with MiXCR. The data hold hundreds of thousands of distinct CDR3 sequences, with about an eighth observed a single time. Per germline, CDR1 MNHEY and CDR2 SMNVEV (reference sequence). This CDR3 contains 13 residues. Deletions cut 4 bases from V and 0 bases from J, with 7 bases between. This receptor was taken from a girl aged 2-10 years with congenital amegakaryocytic thrombocytopenia, due to receive a stem cell transplant. Source: PBMCs, taken before TCRalphabeta/CD19-depleted stem cell transplant. This chain joins TRBV27 and TRBJ2-7; no reliable D call. The CDR3 sequence is CASSSRYSYEQYF. CDR3 bases: TGTGCCAGCAGTTCCCGGTACTCCTACGAGCAGTACTTC.